Listed here are 2 T cell receptor beta chains from one sample, sequenced in a study of shared clonotypes between healthy human individuals. TCRdb keeps only in-frame clones here, not all; method: immunoSEQ multiplex PCR. The top ten hold 0.36% of the sample, which has roughly 2,500,000 clones, over 85% seen once. The sequenced material came from naive CD4+ T cells from PBMCs. Stated subset: CD45RA+ positively selected. Receptor source: a man between 18 and 29 years old in good health. Some clones in this sample may be carry-over from other donors' samples.

This rearrangement joins TRBV5-6 to TRBJ1-3, with D unresolved. V lost 5 bases, J lost 3 bases, and 9 bases lay in between. This CDR3 region has 13 residues. Germline assignment: CDR1 SGHDT and CDR2 YYEEEE. CDR3 sequence reads: CASRVIDGNTIYF. In DNA form, the CDR3 reads TGTGCCAGCAGGGTCATCGATGGAAACACCATATATTTT.

With regard to this clone: This sample includes further DNA sequences coding for the same CDR3. The chain combines TRBV5-1 with TRBJ2-7; possibly TRBD1 or TRBD2 for D (5 bases each). V was shortened by 0 bases and J by 5 bases, with 6 bases between the two germline ends. The CDR3 spans 12 residues. Germline lookup yields CDR1 SGHRS and CDR2 YFSETQ. CDR3 sequence (DNA): TGCGCCAGCAGCTTGGGAGGGGACGAGCAGTACTTC. Translated, it gives CASSLGGDEQYF.